The following is a TCR beta chain sequence with its context. What it binds is unknown. V dropped 4 bases and J dropped 3 bases, with 7 bases sitting between them. Germline V gives CDR1 SGHDT, CDR2 YYEEEE. CDR3 size: 12 residues. The sample is drawn from a study of early stage breast cancer tumors. Study overall: About 80% of the 16 invasive tumors were ER+, PR+ and HER2-. Average read coverage per sample was roughly 9.7-fold.

Each sample had two DNA replicates, about 0.47 ug blood or about 1.5 ug tissue. Method: immunoSEQ multiplex PCR; TCRdb's copy keeps in-frame clones and lacks some. The data contain tens of thousands of clones, 90% to 95% of them seen just once; the ten biggest clones take up more than 4%. Study conclusions and caveats: Blood repertoires resembled normal breast more than tumor.

The chain recombines TRBV5-6 with TRBJ1-2, with D uncertain. This receptor was taken from a person aged 65-85 years with breast cancer. Sequenced material: blood. CDR3 nucleotides: TGTGCCAGCAGCCCGCAGGACTATGGCTACACCTTC. Protein sequence: CASSPQDYGYTF. The whole variable domain, remainder taken from reference TRBV5-6 and TRBJ1-2, is DAGVTQSPTHLIKTRGQQVTLRCSPKSGHDTVSWYQQALGQGPQFIFQYYEEEERQRGNFPDRFSGHQFPNYSSELNVNALLLGDSALYLCASSPQDYGYTFGSGTRLTVV.